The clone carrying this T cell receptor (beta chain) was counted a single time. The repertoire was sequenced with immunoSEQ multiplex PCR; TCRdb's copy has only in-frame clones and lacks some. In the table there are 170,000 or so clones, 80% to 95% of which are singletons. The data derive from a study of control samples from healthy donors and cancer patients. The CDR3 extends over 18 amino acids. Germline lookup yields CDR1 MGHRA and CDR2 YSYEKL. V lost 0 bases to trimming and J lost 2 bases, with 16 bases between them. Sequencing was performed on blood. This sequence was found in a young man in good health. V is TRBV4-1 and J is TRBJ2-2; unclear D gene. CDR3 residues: CASSQDGRLGINTGELFF. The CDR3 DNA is TGCGCCAGCAGCCAAGATGGCCGGCTAGGGATCAACACCGGGGAGCTGTTTTTT.